This record covers a single T cell receptor (beta chain). Authors' data handling: Cell counts per sample came from amplifying reference gene primers. Assay: immunoSEQ multiplex PCR; the TCRdb copy retains only in-frame clones and omits some. That table is the source of V, J and clone size, and D and trimming were worked out from the DNA. The sample lists approximately 130,000 clones; approximately 88% were seen once. Germline CDR1 is KGHSH and CDR2 is LQKENI. Trimming removed 0 bases at V and 0 bases at J, with 15 bases between. This CDR3 has 18 residues. This entry is derived from a study of blood T cell repertoires in COVID-19. About the study: The United States, Italy and Spain supplied acute and convalescent COVID-19 samples. Nucleic acid was either cDNA or gDNA, and it came from T cells, B-cell-depleted T cells, or PBMCs.

The sequence came from a man aged 45-65 years with acute or convalescent COVID-19. Material: peripheral blood. The chain combines TRBV18 with TRBJ2-4; possibly TRBD1 for D (5 bases). CDR3 amino acids: CASSPPGADSEAKNIQYF. Here the CDR3 DNA reads TGTGCCAGCTCACCACCTGGGGCCGACAGCGAAGCCAAAAACATTCAGTACTTC.